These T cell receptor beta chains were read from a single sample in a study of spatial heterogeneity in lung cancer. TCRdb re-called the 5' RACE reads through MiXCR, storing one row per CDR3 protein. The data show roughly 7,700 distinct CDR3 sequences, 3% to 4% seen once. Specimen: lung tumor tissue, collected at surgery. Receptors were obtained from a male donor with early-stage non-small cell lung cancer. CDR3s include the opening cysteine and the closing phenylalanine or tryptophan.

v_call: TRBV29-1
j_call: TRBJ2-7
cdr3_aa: CSVTVSGEQYF

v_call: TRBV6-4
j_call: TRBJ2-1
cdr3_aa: CASSRGSGVRFF

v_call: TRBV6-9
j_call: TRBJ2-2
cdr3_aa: CASSTVSPGELFF

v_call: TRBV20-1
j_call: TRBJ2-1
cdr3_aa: CSARDSPGTGGRNEQFF

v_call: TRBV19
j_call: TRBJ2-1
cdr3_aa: CASSIGNEQFF

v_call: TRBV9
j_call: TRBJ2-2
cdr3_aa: CASSPSGATGELFF

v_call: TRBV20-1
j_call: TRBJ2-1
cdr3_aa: CSALTPQGYNEQFF

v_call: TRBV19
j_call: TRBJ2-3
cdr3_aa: CASSIRRGATDTQYF

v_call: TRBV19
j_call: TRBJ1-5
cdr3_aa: CASSIGGRGQPQHF

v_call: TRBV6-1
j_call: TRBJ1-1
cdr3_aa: CASSEPGTANTEAFF

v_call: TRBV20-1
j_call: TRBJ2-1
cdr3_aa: CSVQEYNEQFF

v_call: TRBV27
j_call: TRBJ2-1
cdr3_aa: CASKGLVNEQFF

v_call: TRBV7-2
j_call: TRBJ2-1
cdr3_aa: CASSLSFRTDYNEQFF

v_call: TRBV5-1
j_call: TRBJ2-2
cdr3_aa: CASSSGLAGGPNLNTGELFF

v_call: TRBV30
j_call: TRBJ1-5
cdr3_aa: CAWSEQGNQPQHF

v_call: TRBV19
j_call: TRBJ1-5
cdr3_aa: CASSIGRGDNQPQHF

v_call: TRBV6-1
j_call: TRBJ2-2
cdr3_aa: CASSEPTGPGELFF

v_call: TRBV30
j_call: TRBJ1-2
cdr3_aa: CAWKLTGARYGYTF

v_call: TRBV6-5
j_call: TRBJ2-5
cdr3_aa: CASSYSSGSQETQYF

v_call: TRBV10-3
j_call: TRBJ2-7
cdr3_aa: CAISESIKLQQVSYEQYF

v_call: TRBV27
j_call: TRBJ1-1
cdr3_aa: CASSPRDGVAEAFF

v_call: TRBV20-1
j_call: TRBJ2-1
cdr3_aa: CSARDQGPREQFF

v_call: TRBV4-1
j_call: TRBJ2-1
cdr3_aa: CASSQASPDSTRGEQFF

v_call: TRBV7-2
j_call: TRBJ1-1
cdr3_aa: CASSSRQFKAEAFF

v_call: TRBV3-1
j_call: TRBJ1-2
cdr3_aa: CASSQDVWAGYNF

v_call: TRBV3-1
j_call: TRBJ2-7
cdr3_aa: CASSHNPGPYEQYF

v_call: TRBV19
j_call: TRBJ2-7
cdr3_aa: CASTTDNSYEQYF

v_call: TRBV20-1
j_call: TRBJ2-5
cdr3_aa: CSARPGGQVGETQYF

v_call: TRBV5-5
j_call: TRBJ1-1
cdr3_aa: CASSLRGNTEAFF

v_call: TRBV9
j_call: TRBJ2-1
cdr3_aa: CASSVGQGNYNEQFF

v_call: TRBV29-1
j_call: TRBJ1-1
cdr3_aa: CSVGRMEAFF

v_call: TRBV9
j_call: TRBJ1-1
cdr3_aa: CASTRLNTEAFF

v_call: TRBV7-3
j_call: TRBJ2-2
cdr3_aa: CASSPGRGGELFF

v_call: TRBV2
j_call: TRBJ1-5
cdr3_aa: CASSRRDSSNQPQHF

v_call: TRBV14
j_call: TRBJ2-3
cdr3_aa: CASSPRLGDTQYF

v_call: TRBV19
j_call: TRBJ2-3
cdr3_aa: CASSYNSSDKKYF

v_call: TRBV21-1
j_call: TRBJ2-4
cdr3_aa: CASSKGGQGAFVKNIQYF

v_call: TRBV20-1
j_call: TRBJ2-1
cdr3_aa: CSLREGAGVNRREQFF

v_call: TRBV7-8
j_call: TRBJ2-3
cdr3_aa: CASSSASSGTLRGDYF

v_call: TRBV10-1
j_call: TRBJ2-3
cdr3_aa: CASVKRGQVDTQYF

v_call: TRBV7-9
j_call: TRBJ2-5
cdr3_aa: CASSLSLAGDGETQYF

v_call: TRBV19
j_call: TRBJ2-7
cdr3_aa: CASSSTGGKRNEQYF

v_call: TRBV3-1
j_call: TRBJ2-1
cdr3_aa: CASSPPEGTNSYNEQFF

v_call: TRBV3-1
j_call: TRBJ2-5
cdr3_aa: CASSTGGRETQYF

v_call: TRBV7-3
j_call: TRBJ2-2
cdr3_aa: CASSPLGPGELFF

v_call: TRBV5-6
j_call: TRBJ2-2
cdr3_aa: CASSLGIRTGELFF

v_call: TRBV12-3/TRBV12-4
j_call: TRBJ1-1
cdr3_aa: CASSSNRPQEAFF

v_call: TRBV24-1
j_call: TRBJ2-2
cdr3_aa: CATSETGQATGELFF

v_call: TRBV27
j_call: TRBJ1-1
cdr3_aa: CASSLIDRGQAFF

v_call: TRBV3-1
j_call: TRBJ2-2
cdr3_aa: CASSQDYLGTGELFF

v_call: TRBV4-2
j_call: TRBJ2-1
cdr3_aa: CASSQDRRVGYNEQFF

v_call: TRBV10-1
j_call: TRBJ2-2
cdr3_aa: CASTEGTVNTGELFF

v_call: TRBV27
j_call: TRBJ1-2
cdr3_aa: CASSFIRTGGRDNYGYTF